Listed below are T cell receptor beta chains from one sample, sequenced in a study of blood T cells in healthy people across ages. TCRdb itself ran the 5' RACE reads through MiXCR, one entry per CDR3 protein. This sample has 700,000 or so distinct CDR3 sequences, with roughly 20% found just once. Specimen: blood. Receptors originate from a man between 65 and 85 years old in good health. The CDR3 runs from the conserved cysteine through the conserved F or W. The D gene is left open where the match is weak. Some rows mark clone size as missing; the rest say once, few, many or name a class of expanded clone.

length	size	D	V	J	DNA	CDR3
14	NA	NA	TRBV4-1	TRBJ2-4	TGCGCCAGCAGCCAAGAGGGGGCCAAAAACATTCAGTACTTC	CASSQEGAKNIQYF
15	NA	NA	TRBV5-1	TRBJ1-5	TGCGCCAGCAGCTTGGGGGGGGTCAGAGGGCAGCCCCAGCATTTT	CASSLGGVRGQPQHF
17	NA	TRBD1	TRBV7-9	TRBJ2-1	TGTGCCAGCAGCCTTCCATTCCGGGACAGCGTTACCAATGAGCAGTTCTTC	CASSLPFRDSVTNEQFF
12	NA	NA	TRBV28	TRBJ1-1	TGTGCCAGCCAGGGGATGAACACTGAAGCTTTCTTT	CASQGMNTEAFF
15	once	NA	TRBV2	TRBJ1-1	TGTGCCAGCACCGGTCGGACCGGATCGAACACTGAAGCTTTCTTT	CASTGRTGSNTEAFF
13	NA	NA	TRBV2	TRBJ2-7	TGTGCCAGCAATATGGAGAGGAAGCACGAGCAGTACTTC	CASNMERKHEQYF
18	NA	NA	TRBV20-1	TRBJ1-5	TGCAGTGCTGCATCGCGGGGGGCGGATCTTTATAGCAATCAGCCCCAGCATTTT	CSAASRGADLYSNQPQHF
12	few	NA	TRBV7-6	TRBJ2-5	TGTGCCAGCAGCTTACTTGAGGAGACCCAGTACTTC	CASSLLEETQYF
15	few	NA	TRBV5-1	TRBJ2-7	TGCGCCAGCAGCTTGGGAGACTATTCCTCCTACGAGCAGTACTTC	CASSLGDYSSYEQYF
15	NA	TRBD1	TRBV28	TRBJ2-7	TGTGCCAGCAGTCCATCGACAGGGACCGTCCACGAGCAGTACTTC	CASSPSTGTVHEQYF
16	few	NA	TRBV10-3	TRBJ2-3	TGTGCCATCAGCCTTCATGGGGGGGCGGCCTCGGATACGCAGTATTTT	CAISLHGGAASDTQYF
18	NA	NA	TRBV7-9	TRBJ2-7	TGTGCCAGCACCCTTACCCCTACAGGATTTGGAAGCTCCTACGAGCAGTACTTC	CASTLTPTGFGSSYEQYF
14	NA	TRBD1	TRBV18	TRBJ1-4	TGTGCCAGCTCACCAATGACAGGGGAGCGGGAATTGTTTTTT	CASSPMTGERELFF
14	NA	NA	TRBV5-1	TRBJ1-1	TGCGCCAGCAGCTCCCAAGACAAGAACACTGAAGCTTTCTTT	CASSSQDKNTEAFF
18	NA	NA	TRBV20-1	TRBJ1-5	TGCAGTGCTAGAGTGACCGTGGGGGGGTTGGAGCGTAATCAGCCCCAGCATTTT	CSARVTVGGLERNQPQHF